The present entry profiles one T cell receptor beta chain with its context. Its antigen is unidentified. Co-extracting RNA and DNA was done with 20-30 mg of unsorted bulk tissue as input. Surgeons resected the patients' primary liver carcinomas. The data belong to a study of tumor-infiltrating lymphocytes in primary liver carcinoma. Findings and caveats of the study: Present in all five tumor regions were only about 7-25% of the top clones. Compared with blood, tumor repertoires held significantly more in their top 250 clones.

Priming with a constant-region primer yielded TCR beta cDNA from about 500 ng total RNA. A slightly modified ARM-PCR protocol with three nested multiplex PCR rounds produced these TCR beta libraries. The two initial PCR rounds, roughly 11 cycles each, used TRBV1-TRBV30 forward and C-beta reverse primers. Each CDR3 protein gets one entry after TCRdb re-called the multiplex PCR reads with MiXCR. The sample lists approximately 73,000 distinct CDR3 sequences; 65% to 75% were seen once. The CDR3 length is 15 residues. CDR1 and CDR2 (germline): MNHNS, SASEGT. V dropped 9 bases and J dropped 3; count of bases not matched to a gene: 14.

The sample comprised liver tumor tissue from sampling region 4. The sample's subset: tumor region T4, right-lateral pole. The sequence derives from a woman aged 55-75 years with primary liver carcinoma and hepatitis B virus infection. V gene TRBV6-1 combines with J gene TRBJ2-7, with 7 bases lining up with TRBD1. The CDR3 spells CASSEAGGSGYEQYF. CDR3 DNA sequence: TGTGCCAGTAGCGAAGCAGGGGGTTCGGGCTACGAGCAGTACTTC.